The clone carrying this T cell receptor beta chain was counted between two and nine times. Antigen: not known. This sample was included in a study of cytomegalovirus exposure and HLA in healthy donors. Study information: Early released data comprised tens of millions of unique TCRs from HLA-typed donors. General study findings and limits: In an earlier analysis, most TCR beta V segments were productive about 90% or about 30% of the time. Later analysis demonstrated an association between a missense DCLRE1C variant and TCR beta V- and J-gene trimming. Beyond CMV serostatus, there was no information to go on about immune exposure.

This PCR relied on a set of 60 Vbeta primers and 13 Jbeta primers. Produced via immunoSEQ multiplex PCR; TCRdb's table is partial and in-frame only. The sample yields some 190,000 clones, under 9.5% seen once. Germline V CDR1 and CDR2: LGHNA, YNFKEQ. J lost 1 base, V lost 4 bases, and 15 bases had no gene match. The CDR3 extends over 20 amino acids. The receptor's source is a woman aged 25 to 45 in good health and CMV-seropositive. Sequencing was done on a sample of PBMCs. This chain uses TRBV4-2 with TRBJ2-2; 10 nucleotides agree with TRBD2. The CDR3 DNA sequence: TGTGCCAGCAGCCCCCATAAGACCAGCGGGAGGGCTGGGAACACCGGGGAGCTGTTTTTT. It is translated as CASSPHKTSGRAGNTGELFF.